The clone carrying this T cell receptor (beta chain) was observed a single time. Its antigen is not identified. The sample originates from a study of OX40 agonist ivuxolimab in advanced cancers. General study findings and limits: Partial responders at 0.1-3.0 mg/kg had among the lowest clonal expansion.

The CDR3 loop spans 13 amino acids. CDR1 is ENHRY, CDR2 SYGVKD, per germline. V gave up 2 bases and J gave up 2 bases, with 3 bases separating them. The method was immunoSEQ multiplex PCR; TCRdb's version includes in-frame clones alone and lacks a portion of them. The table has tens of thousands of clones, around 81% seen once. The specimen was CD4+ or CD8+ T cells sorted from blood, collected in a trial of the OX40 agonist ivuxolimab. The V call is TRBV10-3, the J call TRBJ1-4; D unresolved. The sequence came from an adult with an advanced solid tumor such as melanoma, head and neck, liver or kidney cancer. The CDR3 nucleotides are TGTGCCATCAGTGAGGGGACTAATGAAAAACTGTTTTTT. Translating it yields CAISEGTNEKLFF.